This T cell receptor (beta chain) is drawn from a study of early T cells in non-severe SARS-CoV-2 infection. TCRdb analysed the 5' RACE reads with MiXCR anew, one entry per CDR3 protein. The table shows tens of thousands of distinct CDR3 sequences, with 12% occurring only once. V lost 3 bases and J 7 bases, leaving 22 bases between the germline ends. Germline assignment: CDR1 MNHNS and CDR2 SASEGT. The CDR3 is 16 amino acids. This clonotype was observed a few times. The sample consisted of whole blood, taken at baseline. This clonotype was obtained from an adult who was a healthcare worker with PCR-confirmed SARS-CoV-2 infection or an uninfected control (not recorded which). The donor label of this sample is uncertain. The rearrangement links TRBV6-1 to TRBJ2-7; D might be TRBD2 (5 bases). Written as DNA, the CDR3 is TGTGCCAGCAGTGACGGACGGGGTCCGCCCTTTCGGGAGCAGTACGTC. This encodes CASSDGRGPPFREQYV.